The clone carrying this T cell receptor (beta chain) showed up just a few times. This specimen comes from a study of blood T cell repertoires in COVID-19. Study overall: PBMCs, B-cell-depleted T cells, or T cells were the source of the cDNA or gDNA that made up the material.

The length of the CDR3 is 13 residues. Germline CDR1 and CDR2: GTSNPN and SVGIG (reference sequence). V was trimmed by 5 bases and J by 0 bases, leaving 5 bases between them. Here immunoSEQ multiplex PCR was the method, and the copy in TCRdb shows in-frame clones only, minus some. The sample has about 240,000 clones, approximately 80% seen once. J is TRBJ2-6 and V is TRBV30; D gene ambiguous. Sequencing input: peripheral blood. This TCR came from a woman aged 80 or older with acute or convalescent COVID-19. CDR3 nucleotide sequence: TGTGCCTGGGGGCCCTCTGGGGCCAACGTCCTGACTTTC. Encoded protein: CAWGPSGANVLTF.